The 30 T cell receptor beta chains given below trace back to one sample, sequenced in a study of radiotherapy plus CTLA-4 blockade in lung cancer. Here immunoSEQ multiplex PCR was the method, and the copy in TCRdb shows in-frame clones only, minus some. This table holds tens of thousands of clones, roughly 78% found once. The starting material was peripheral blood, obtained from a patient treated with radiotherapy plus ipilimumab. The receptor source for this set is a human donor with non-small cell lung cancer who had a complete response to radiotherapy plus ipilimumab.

CDR3 in DNA: TGTGCCAGCAGTTACTCATACAGACAGGGGATCTCACCCCTCCACTTT. This codes for CASSYSYRQGISPLHF. The chain couples TRBV6-5 to TRBJ1-6; 8 positions agree with TRBD1. Germline V gene data show CDR1 as MNHEY and CDR2 as SVGAGI. The ends lost 0 bases at V and 10 bases at J; junction bases unmatched: 8. This CDR3 region has 16 residues.

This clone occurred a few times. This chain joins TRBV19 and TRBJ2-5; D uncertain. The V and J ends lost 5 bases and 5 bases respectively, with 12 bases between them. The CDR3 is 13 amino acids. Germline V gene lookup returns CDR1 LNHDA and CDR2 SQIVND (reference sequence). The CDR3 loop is CASSGNYAETQYF. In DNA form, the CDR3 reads TGTGCCAGTAGTGGCAACTACGCGGAGACCCAGTACTTC.

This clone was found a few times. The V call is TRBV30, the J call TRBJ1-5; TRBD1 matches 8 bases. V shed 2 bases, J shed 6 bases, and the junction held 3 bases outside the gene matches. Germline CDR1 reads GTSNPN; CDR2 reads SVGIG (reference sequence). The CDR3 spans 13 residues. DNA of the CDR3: TGTGCCTGGAGTATGGACAGGGTTCAGCCCCAGCATTTT. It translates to CAWSMDRVQPQHF.

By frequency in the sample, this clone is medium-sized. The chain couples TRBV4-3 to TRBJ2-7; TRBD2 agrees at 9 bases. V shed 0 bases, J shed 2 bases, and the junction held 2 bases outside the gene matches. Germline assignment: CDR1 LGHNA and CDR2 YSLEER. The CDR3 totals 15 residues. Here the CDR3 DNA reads TGCGCCAGCAGCCAAGACTCTAGCGGGACCTACGAGCAGTACGTC. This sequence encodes CASSQDSSGTYEQYV.

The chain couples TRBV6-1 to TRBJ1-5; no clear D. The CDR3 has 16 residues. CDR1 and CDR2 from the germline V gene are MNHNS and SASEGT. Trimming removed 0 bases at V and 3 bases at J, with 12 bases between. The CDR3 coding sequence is TGTGCCAGCAGTGAAGCGCTTCGACACCTCAATCAGCCCCAGCATTTT. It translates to CASSEALRHLNQPQHF.

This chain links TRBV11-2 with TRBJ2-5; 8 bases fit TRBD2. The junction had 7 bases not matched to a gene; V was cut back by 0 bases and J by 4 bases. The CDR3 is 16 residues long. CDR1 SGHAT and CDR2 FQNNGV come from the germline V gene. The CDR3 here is CASSLDLLAGGETQYF. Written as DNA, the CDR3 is TGTGCCAGCAGCTTAGATCTCCTAGCGGGTGGAGAGACCCAGTACTTC. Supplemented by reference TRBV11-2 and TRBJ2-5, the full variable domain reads EAGVAQSPRYKIIEKRQSVAFWCNPISGHATLYWYQQILGQGPKLLIQFQNNGVVDDSQLPKDRFSAERLKGVDSTLKIQPAKLEDSAVYLCASSLDLLAGGETQYFGPGTRLLVL.

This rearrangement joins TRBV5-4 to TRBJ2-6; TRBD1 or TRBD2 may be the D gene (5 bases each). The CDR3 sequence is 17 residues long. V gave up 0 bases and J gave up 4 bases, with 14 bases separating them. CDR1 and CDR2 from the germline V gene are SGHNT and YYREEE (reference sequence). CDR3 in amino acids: CASSLGRTGPGANVLTF. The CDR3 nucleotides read TGTGCCAGCAGCTTGGGGCGTACGGGACCCGGGGCCAACGTCCTGACTTTC.

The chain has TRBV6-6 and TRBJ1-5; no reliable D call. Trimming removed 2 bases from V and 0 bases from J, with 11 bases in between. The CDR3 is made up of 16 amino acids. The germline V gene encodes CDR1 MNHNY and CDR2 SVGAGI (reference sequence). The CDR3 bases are TGTGCCAGCAGTTACAGAACAGTCTATAGCAATCAGCCCCAGCATTTT. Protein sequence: CASSYRTVYSNQPQHF.

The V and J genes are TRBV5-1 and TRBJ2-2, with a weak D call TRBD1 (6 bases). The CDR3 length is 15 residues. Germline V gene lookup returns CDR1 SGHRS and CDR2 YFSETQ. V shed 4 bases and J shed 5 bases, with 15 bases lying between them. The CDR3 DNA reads TGCGCCAGCAGCCTTTCGACAGGTCAAACCGGGGAGCTGTTTTTT. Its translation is CASSLSTGQTGELFF.

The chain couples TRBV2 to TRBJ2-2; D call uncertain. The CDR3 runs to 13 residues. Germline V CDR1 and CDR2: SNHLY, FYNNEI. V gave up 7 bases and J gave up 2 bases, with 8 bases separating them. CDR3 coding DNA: TGTGCCAGCAAGGGTCTAAACACCGGGGAGCTGTTTTTT. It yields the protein CASKGLNTGELFF.

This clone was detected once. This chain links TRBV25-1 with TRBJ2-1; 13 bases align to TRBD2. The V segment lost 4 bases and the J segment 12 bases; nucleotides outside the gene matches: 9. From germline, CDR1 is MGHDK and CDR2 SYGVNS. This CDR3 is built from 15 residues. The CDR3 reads CASSGRTSGSQGQFF. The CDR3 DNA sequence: TGTGCCAGCAGTGGGCGGACTAGCGGGAGTCAGGGGCAGTTCTTC. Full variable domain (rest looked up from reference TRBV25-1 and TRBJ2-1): EADIYQTPRYLVIGTGKKITLECSQTMGHDKMYWYQQDPGMELHLIHYSYGVNSTEKGDLSSESTVSRIRTEHFPLTLESARPSHTSQYLCASSGRTSGSQGQFFGPGTRLTVL.

The CDR3 loop is CASSLGRGSGNTIYF. The CDR3 nucleotides are TGTGCCAGCAGCTTGGGACGGGGATCTGGAAACACCATATATTTT. This chain joins TRBV5-4 and TRBJ1-3; D is ambiguous. V lost 0 bases and J lost 1, with 8 bases in between. The CDR3 length is 15 residues. The germline V gene encodes CDR1 SGHNT and CDR2 YYREEE (reference sequence).

The CDR3 protein is CATQQGLAGGSTQYF. CDR3 in DNA: TGTGCCACCCAACAAGGGCTAGCGGGAGGGAGTACGCAGTATTTT. This rearrangement joins TRBV28 to TRBJ2-3; 12 bases map to TRBD2. With V trimmed by 10 bases and J by 8 bases, 13 bases remained unmatched. CDR3 length: 15 amino acids. The germline CDR1 and CDR2 sequences are MDHEN and SYDVKM.

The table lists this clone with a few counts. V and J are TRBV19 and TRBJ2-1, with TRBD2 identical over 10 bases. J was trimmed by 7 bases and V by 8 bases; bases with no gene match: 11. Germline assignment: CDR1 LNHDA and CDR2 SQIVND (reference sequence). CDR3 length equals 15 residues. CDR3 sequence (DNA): TGTGCCAGTGGATCCTTAGCGGGAGGCCTAAATGAGCAGTTCTTC. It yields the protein CASGSLAGGLNEQFF.

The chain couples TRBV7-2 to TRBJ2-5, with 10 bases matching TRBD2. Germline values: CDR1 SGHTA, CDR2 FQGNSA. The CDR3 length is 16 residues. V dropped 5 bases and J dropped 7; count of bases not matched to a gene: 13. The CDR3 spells CASSERLLSGGGTQYF. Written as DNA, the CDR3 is TGTGCCAGCAGCGAAAGGTTACTGAGCGGGGGGGGGACCCAGTACTTC.

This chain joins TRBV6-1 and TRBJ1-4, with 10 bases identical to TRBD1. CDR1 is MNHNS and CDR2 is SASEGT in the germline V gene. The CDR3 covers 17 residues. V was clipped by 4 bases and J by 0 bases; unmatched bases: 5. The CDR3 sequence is CASSGQGALATNEKLFF. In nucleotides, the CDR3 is TGTGCCAGCAGTGGACAGGGGGCGCTGGCAACTAATGAAAAACTGTTTTTT.

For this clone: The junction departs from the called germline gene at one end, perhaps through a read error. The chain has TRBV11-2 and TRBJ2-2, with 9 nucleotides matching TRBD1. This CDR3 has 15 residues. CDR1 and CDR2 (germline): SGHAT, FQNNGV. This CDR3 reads CASSSGQGNAGELFF. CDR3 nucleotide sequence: TGTGCCAGCAGCTCCGGACAGGGGAACGCCGGGGAGCTGTTTTTT. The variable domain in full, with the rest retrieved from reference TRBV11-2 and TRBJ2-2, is EAGVAQSPRYKIIEKRQSVAFWCNPISGHATLYWYQQILGQGPKLLIQFQNNGVVDDSQLPKDRFSAERLKGVDSTLKIQPAKLEDSAVYLCASSSGQGNAGELFFGEGSRLTVL.

This chain's CDR3 is CASSPSPPYEQYV. CDR3 coding DNA: TGTGCCAGCAGCCCCTCTCCCCCGTACGAGCAGTACGTC. The V and J genes are TRBV7-2 and TRBJ2-7; D not certain. CDR3 length equals 13 residues. V was shortened by 5 bases and J by 4 bases, with 12 bases between the two germline ends. Germline V gene lookup returns CDR1 SGHTA and CDR2 FQGNSA.

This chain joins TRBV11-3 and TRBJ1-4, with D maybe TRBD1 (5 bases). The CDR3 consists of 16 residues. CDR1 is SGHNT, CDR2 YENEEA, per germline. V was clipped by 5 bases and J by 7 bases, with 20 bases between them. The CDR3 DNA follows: TGTGCCAGCAGCCAAACTCAGGGAGGGTGGTCTGAAAAACTGTTTTTT. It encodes CASSQTQGGWSEKLFF.

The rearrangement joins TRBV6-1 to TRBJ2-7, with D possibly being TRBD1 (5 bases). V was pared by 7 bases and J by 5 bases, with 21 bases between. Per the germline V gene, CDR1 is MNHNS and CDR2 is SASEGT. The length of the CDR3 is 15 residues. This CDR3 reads CASTRWEGVSDEQYF. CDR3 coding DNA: TGTGCCAGCACTCGATGGGAAGGGGTAAGCGACGAGCAGTACTTC.

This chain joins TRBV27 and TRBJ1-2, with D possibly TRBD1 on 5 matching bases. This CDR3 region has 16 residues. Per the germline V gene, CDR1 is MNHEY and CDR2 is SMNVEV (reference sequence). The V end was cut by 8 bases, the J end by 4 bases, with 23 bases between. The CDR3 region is CASQSKGLGEFYGYTF. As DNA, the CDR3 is TGTGCCAGCCAATCAAAAGGGTTGGGGGAATTCTATGGCTACACCTTC.

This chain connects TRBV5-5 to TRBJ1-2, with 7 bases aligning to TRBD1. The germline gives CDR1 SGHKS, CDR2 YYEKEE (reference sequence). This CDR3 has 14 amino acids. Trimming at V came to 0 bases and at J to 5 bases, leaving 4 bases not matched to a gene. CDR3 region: CASSLGQGNYGYTF. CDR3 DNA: TGTGCCAGCAGCTTGGGACAGGGAAATTATGGCTACACCTTC. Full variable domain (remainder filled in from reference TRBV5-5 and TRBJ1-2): DAGVTQSPTHLIKTRGQQVTLRCSPISGHKSVSWYQQVLGQGPQFIFQYYEKEERGRGNFPDRFSARQFPNYSSELNVNALLLGDSALYLCASSLGQGNYGYTFGSGTRLTVV.

Written as DNA, the CDR3 is TGTGCCAGCAGCGTAGCCGGGGGGTTTTACAATGAGCAGTTCTTC. This gives the protein CASSVAGGFYNEQFF. The rearrangement uses TRBV9 and TRBJ2-1; TRBD2 agrees at 7 bases. V gave up 0 bases and J gave up 4 bases; unmatched junction bases: 4. The CDR3 runs to 15 residues. Per germline, CDR1 SGDLS and CDR2 YYNGEE. Variable domain in full (rest from reference TRBV9 and TRBJ2-1): DSGVTQTPKHLITATGQRVTLRCSPRSGDLSVYWYQQSLDQGLQFLIQYYNGEERAKGNILERFSAQQFPDLHSELNLSSLELGDSALYFCASSVAGGFYNEQFFGPGTRLTVL.

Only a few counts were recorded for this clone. The CDR3 reads CASSLTDSATNEKLFF. The CDR3 DNA follows: TGTGCCAGCTCACTAACAGATTCGGCAACTAATGAAAAACTGTTTTTT. The chain is built from TRBV18 and TRBJ1-4; D unclear. Trimming cost V 4 bases and J 0 bases, with 12 bases left between them. Germline CDR1 reads KGHSH; CDR2 reads LQKENI. This CDR3 spans 16 amino acids.

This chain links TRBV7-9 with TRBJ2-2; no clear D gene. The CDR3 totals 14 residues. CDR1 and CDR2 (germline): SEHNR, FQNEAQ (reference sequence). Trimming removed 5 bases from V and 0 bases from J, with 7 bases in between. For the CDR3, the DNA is TGTGCCAGCAGCCCCAGGACGAACACCGGGGAGCTGTTTTTT. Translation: CASSPRTNTGELFF.

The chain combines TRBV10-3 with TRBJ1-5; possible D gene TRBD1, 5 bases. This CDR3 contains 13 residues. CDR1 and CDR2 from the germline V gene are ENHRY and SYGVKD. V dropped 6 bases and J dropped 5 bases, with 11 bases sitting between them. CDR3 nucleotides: TGTGCCATCAGGAGGGGCTCCGATCAGCCCCAGCATTTT. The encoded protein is CAIRRGSDQPQHF.

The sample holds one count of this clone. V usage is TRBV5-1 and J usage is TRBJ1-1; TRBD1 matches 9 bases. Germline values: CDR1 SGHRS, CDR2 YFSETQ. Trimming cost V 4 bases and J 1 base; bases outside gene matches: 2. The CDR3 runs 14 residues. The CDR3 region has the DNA TGCGCCAGCAGCGCGACAGGGGGGAACACTGAAGCTTTCTTT. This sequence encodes CASSATGGNTEAFF.

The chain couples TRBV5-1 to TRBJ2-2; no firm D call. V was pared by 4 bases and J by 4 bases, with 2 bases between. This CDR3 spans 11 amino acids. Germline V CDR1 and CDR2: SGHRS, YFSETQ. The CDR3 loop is CASSVTGELFF. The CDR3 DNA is TGCGCCAGCAGCGTCACCGGGGAGCTGTTTTTT.

CDR3 nucleotides: TGTGCCACCAGCAGATTCCGGGACAGGGGTGTAGACGAGCAGTACGTC. Translating gives CATSRFRDRGVDEQYV. The chain is built from TRBV15 and TRBJ2-7, with 10 bases matching TRBD1. The V gene end was trimmed by 2 bases and the J gene end by 5 bases; junction bases not matched to a gene: 9. The germline V gene has CDR1 LNHNV and CDR2 YYDKDF (reference sequence). The CDR3 spans 16 residues.

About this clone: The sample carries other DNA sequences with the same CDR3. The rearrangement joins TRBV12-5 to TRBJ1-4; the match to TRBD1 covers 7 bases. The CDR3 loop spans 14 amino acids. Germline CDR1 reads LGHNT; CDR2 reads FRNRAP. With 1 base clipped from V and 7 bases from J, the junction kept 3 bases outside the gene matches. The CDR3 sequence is CASGLGQGGEKLFF. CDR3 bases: TGTGCTAGTGGTTTGGGACAGGGTGGTGAAAAACTGTTTTTT.